This TCR beta chain was captured in a study of patients and donors after allogeneic stem cell transplantation. TCRdb redid the calling of the RT-PCR reads with MiXCR, one entry per CDR3 protein. The table includes almost 90,000 distinct CDR3 sequences, approximately 5% detected once. J lost 3 bases, V lost 5 bases, and 12 bases had no gene match. Germline-derived CDR1 and CDR2 are MDHEN and SYDVKM. This CDR3 spans 16 amino acids. In its sample, this clonotype was seen many times. The sequencing input was blood, either unsorted or a sorted T cell fraction (not recorded which). This clonotype originated in a human donor who was either an allogeneic HSCT recipient or a stem cell or donor lymphocyte infusion donor (not recorded which). It is not recorded whose cells these are; they may come from a transplant donor. The chain combines TRBV28 with TRBJ1-2, with 7 bases lining up with TRBD1. In DNA form, the CDR3 reads TGTGCCAGCAGTCCCGAATACCGGGACAGCTACTATGGCTACACCTTC. Its translation is CASSPEYRDSYYGYTF.